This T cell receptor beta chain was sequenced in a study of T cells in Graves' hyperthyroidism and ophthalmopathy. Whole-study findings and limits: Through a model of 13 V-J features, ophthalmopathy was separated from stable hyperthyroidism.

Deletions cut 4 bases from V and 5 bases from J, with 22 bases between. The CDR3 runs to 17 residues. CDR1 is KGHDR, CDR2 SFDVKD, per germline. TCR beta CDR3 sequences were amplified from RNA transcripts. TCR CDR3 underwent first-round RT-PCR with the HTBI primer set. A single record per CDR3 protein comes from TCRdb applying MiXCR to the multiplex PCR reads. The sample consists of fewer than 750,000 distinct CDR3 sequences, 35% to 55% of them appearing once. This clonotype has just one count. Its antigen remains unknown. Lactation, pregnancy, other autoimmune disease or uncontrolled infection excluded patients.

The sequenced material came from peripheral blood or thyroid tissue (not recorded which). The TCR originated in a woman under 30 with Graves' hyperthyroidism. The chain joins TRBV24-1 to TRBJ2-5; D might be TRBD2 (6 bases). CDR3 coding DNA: TGTGCCACCAGTGAAAGAGGACTATACTATGGCTGGGAGACCCAGTACTTC. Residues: CATSERGLYYGWETQYF.